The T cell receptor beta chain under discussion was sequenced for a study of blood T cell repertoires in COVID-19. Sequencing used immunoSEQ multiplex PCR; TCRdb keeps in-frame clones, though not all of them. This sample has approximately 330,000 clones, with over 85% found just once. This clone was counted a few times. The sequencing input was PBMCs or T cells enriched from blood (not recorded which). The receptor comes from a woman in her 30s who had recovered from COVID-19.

The CDR3 sequence: CASSRDSPALEQYF. The CDR3 coding sequence is TGCGCCAGCAGCCGGGACTCTCCCGCCTTAGAGCAGTACTTC. V is TRBV5-1 and J is TRBJ2-7; weak D call: TRBD2 (6 bases). V lost 4 bases and J lost 7, with 18 bases in between. CDR1 and CDR2 (germline): SGHRS, YFSETQ. This CDR3 is 14 amino acids long.